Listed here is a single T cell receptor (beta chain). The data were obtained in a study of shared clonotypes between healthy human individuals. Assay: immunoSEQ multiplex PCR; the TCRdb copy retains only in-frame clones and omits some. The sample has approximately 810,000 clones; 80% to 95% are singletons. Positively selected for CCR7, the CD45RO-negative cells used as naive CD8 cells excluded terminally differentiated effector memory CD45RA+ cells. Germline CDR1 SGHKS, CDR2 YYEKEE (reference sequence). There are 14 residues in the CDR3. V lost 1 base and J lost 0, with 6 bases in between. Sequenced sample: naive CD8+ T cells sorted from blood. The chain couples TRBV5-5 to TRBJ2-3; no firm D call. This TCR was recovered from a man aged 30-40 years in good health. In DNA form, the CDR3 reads TGTGCCAGCAGCTTGTACGCAAGCACAGATACGCAGTATTTT. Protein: CASSLYASTDTQYF.